The 20 T cell receptor beta chains presented below share a single source sample, sequenced in a study of T cell responses to AZD1222 COVID-19 vaccine. Generated by immunoSEQ multiplex PCR, the TCRdb table keeps only in-frame clones and is missing some. This sample has about 140,000 clones; roughly 84% occur once, and the top ten carry about 4%. The sample here was peripheral blood, taken on day 0 of AZD1222 vaccination. These receptors all come from an adult in good health.

The chain has TRBV7-3 and TRBJ1-6; D ambiguous. V shed 4 bases and J shed 9 bases, with 19 bases lying between them. From germline, CDR1 is SGHTA and CDR2 FQGTGA. The CDR3 runs to 16 residues. The CDR3: CASSSDGASRASPLHF. CDR3 nucleotides: TGTGCCAGCAGCTCCGATGGAGCCTCCCGGGCTTCACCCCTCCACTTT.

The V gene is TRBV9, the J gene TRBJ1-4; tentatively, D is TRBD1 (5 bases). The V and J ends lost 2 bases and 5 bases respectively, with 13 bases between them. Germline assignment: CDR1 SGDLS and CDR2 YYNGEE. The CDR3 is 15 amino acids. CDR3 sequence reads: CASSVGAGINEKLFF. CDR3 DNA sequence: TGTGCCAGCAGCGTCGGGGCGGGGATCAATGAAAAACTGTTTTTT. Complete variable domain (other parts from reference TRBV9 and TRBJ1-4): DSGVTQTPKHLITATGQRVTLRCSPRSGDLSVYWYQQSLDQGLQFLIQYYNGEERAKGNILERFSAQQFPDLHSELNLSSLELGDSALYFCASSVGAGINEKLFFGSGTQLSVL.

The V gene is TRBV24-1, the J gene TRBJ2-3; D not certain. Trimming stripped 3 bases from V and 5 bases from J, with 8 bases between. The CDR3 consists of 13 residues. The germline V gene encodes CDR1 KGHDR and CDR2 SFDVKD. CDR3 nucleotide sequence: TGTGCCACCAGTGATCCAATGGGAGATACGCAGTATTTT. Translation: CATSDPMGDTQYF.

This rearrangement joins TRBV19 to TRBJ2-7; 11 bases line up with TRBD2. V dropped 5 bases and J dropped 0; count of bases not matched to a gene: 6. CDR1 LNHDA and CDR2 SQIVND come from the germline V gene (reference sequence). This CDR3 spans 16 amino acids. The CDR3, as DNA: TGTGCCAGTAGTCCACTAGCGGGGGTCCACTCCTACGAGCAGTACTTC. Its protein is CASSPLAGVHSYEQYF.

This sequence joins TRBV7-9 and TRBJ1-4; tentative D call: TRBD1 (5 bases). CDR1 and CDR2 (germline): SEHNR, FQNEAQ (reference sequence). This CDR3 has 14 amino acids. Between the trimmed V and J ends, which lost 5 bases and 7 bases, there was a span of 14 bases. Written as DNA, the CDR3 is TGTGCCAGCAGCGCCGCCAGGGTTAGTGAAAAACTGTTTTTT. This translates into CASSAARVSEKLFF.

This chain connects TRBV5-1 to TRBJ1-1, with D maybe TRBD1 (6 bases). This CDR3 is 16 amino acids long. The germline gives CDR1 SGHRS, CDR2 YFSETQ. V shed 1 base and J shed 3 bases, with 16 bases lying between them. The CDR3 nucleotides read TGCGCCAGCAGCTTGACCCGAGGAGGGGGGGACACTGAAGCTTTCTTT. As protein: CASSLTRGGGDTEAFF. Using reference TRBV5-1 and TRBJ1-1 for the parts outside the CDR3, the full variable domain is KAGVTQTPRYLIKTRGQQVTLSCSPISGHRSVSWYQQTPGQGLQFLFEYFSETQRNKGNFPGRFSGRQFSNSRSEMNVSTLELGDSALYLCASSLTRGGGDTEAFFGQGTRLTVV.

This chain joins TRBV3-1 (or the pseudogene TRBV3-2) and TRBJ2-7; tentatively, D is TRBD1 or TRBD2 (6 bases each). Trimming took off 1 base at V and 0 bases at J, with 16 bases between the two ends. This CDR3 region has 17 residues. Germline V gene sequence: CDR1 LGHDT, CDR2 YNNKEL (reference sequence). The CDR3 here is CASSQAKGGRSSYEQYF. CDR3 sequence (DNA): TGTGCCAGCAGCCAAGCGAAGGGGGGCAGAAGCTCCTACGAGCAGTACTTC.

The V and J genes are TRBV5-5 and TRBJ1-1, with 7 bases aligning to TRBD1. The CDR3 consists of 17 residues. V shed 5 bases, J shed 0 bases, and the junction held 13 bases outside the gene matches. Germline V gene sequence: CDR1 SGHKS, CDR2 YYEKEE (reference sequence). CDR3 in DNA: TGTGCCAGCAGTCATCCCGGCCAGGGGGAGATGAACACTGAAGCTTTCTTT. Its translation is CASSHPGQGEMNTEAFF.

The V and J genes are TRBV10-3 and TRBJ1-5, with D perhaps matching TRBD1 (6 bases). Between the trimmed V and J ends, which lost 5 bases and 3 bases, there was a span of 11 bases. The length of the CDR3 is 14 residues. Germline V gene data show CDR1 as ENHRY and CDR2 as SYGVKD. The CDR3 sequence: CAISSGTFNQPQHF. The CDR3 nucleotides are TGTGCCATCAGTTCCGGGACATTCAATCAGCCCCAGCATTTT.

The V gene is TRBV6-5, the J gene TRBJ1-2, with 7 bases aligning to TRBD1. The V and J ends lost 6 bases and 2 bases, in that order; junction bases with no gene match: 9. CDR3 size: 15 residues. Looked up from germline, CDR1 is MNHEY and CDR2 is SVGAGI. CDR3 nucleotide sequence: TGTGCCAGCAGAGCAGGACAGGCGAAGAACTATGGCTACACCTTC. Protein: CASRAGQAKNYGYTF.

The chain is built from TRBV28 and TRBJ1-4; 9 bases fit TRBD1. Trimming removed 8 bases from V and 8 bases from J; junction bases left unmatched: 12. There are 15 residues in the CDR3. CDR1 is MDHEN and CDR2 is SYDVKM in the germline V gene. The CDR3 DNA reads as TGTGCCAGCTGTTACCAGACAGGGGGTATAGAAAAACTGTTTTTT. Its protein is CASCYQTGGIEKLFF.

V and J are TRBV6-5 and TRBJ1-5; tentatively, D is TRBD1 (5 bases). The length of the CDR3 is 15 residues. V shed 4 bases and J shed 0 bases, with 10 bases lying between them. Germline V CDR1 and CDR2: MNHEY, SVGAGI. In DNA form, the CDR3 reads TGTGCCAGCAGTTCGGGGGGTTATAGCAATCAGCCCCAGCATTTT. Translating gives CASSSGGYSNQPQHF.

The V call is TRBV27, the J call TRBJ1-2; D might be TRBD1 (6 bases). CDR1 MNHEY and CDR2 SMNVEV come from the germline V gene (reference sequence). V was pared by 5 bases and J by 4 bases, with 20 bases between. The CDR3 spans 16 residues. The CDR3 protein is CASSTSPAEQGYGYTF. The CDR3 region has the DNA TGTGCCAGCAGTACATCCCCAGCTGAACAGGGCTATGGCTACACCTTC.

V is TRBV6-1 and J is TRBJ1-5, with TRBD1 matching 9 bases. After removal of 2 bases from V and 7 bases from J, the junction contained 9 bases not matched to a gene. Germline V lookup: CDR1 MNHNS, CDR2 SASEGT. There are 16 residues in the CDR3. This CDR3 reads CASSESRTGAWQPQHF. The DNA for the CDR3 is TGTGCCAGCAGTGAATCCAGGACAGGGGCTTGGCAGCCCCAGCATTTT.

The rearrangement joins TRBV5-6 to TRBJ1-3; no clear D. The CDR3 runs 17 residues. Trimming pared 4 bases from V and 0 bases from J, leaving 17 bases between. Germline V gene data show CDR1 as SGHDT and CDR2 as YYEEEE. In nucleotides, the CDR3 is TGTGCCAGCAGCCGGCCGGGCACCACGAGCTCTGGAAACACCATATATTTT. This sequence encodes CASSRPGTTSSGNTIYF.

This chain connects TRBV15 to TRBJ1-1, with D unclear. There are 14 residues in the CDR3. V shed 2 bases and J shed 4 bases, with 11 bases lying between them. Germline-derived CDR1 and CDR2 are LNHNV and YYDKDF (reference sequence). The CDR3 DNA sequence: TGTGCCACCAGCAGAAGGGTTTCAGGCACTGAAGCTTTCTTT. Protein sequence: CATSRRVSGTEAFF.

The chain combines TRBV19 with TRBJ2-6; D may correspond to TRBD1 or TRBD2 (5 bases each). CDR3 length equals 18 residues. Germline assignment: CDR1 LNHDA and CDR2 SQIVND (reference sequence). Deletions cut 6 bases from V and 0 bases from J, with 18 bases between. The chain's CDR3 is CASRPGSILNSGANVLTF. The CDR3 DNA follows: TGTGCCAGTAGACCAGGGAGCATTCTTAACTCTGGGGCCAACGTCCTGACTTTC.

This clone was counted once. The chain combines TRBV7-3 with TRBJ1-1; D remains unclear. The CDR3 is 14 residues long. The V gene's germline CDR1 is SGHTA and CDR2 FQGTGA. Trimming pared 4 bases from V and 2 bases from J, leaving 11 bases between. CDR3 residues: CASSSGVRNTEAFF. DNA of the CDR3: TGTGCCAGCAGCTCGGGAGTCAGAAACACTGAAGCTTTCTTT.

The chain is built from TRBV29-1 and TRBJ2-1, with D perhaps given as TRBD1 or TRBD2 (6 bases each). The germline V and J ends were trimmed by 4 bases and 2 bases, with 12 bases remaining between them. Germline V gene data show CDR1 as SQVTM and CDR2 as ANQGSEA. This CDR3 spans 14 amino acids. The CDR3 region is CSVVGGRTYNEQFF. The CDR3 DNA sequence: TGCAGCGTTGTAGGGGGGCGAACCTACAATGAGCAGTTCTTC.

This clone occurred a few times. One end of the junction fails to match germline, which may point to a read error. This chain's CDR3 is CASSYPGTGGSNAEAFF. CDR3 DNA sequence: TGTGCCAGCAGCTATCCCGGGACAGGGGGCTCGAACGCTGAAGCTTTCTTT. V gene TRBV7-2 combines with J gene TRBJ1-1; 12 bases match TRBD1. There are 17 residues in the CDR3. Per germline, CDR1 SGHTA and CDR2 FQGNSA.